A single sample gave rise to the 18 T cell receptor beta chains below, sequenced in a study of blood T cell repertoires in COVID-19. Here immunoSEQ multiplex PCR was the method, and the copy in TCRdb shows in-frame clones only, minus some. The sample has some 300,000 clones, under 90% seen once; the top ten hold 2.9%. The sequenced material came from PBMCs or T cells enriched from blood (not recorded which). These receptors all stem from a woman between 50 and 59 years old who had been exposed to COVID-19.

The chain is built from TRBV24-1 and TRBJ2-3, with D perhaps matching TRBD1 (6 bases). Trimming shortened V by 3 bases and J by 0 bases, and 12 bases separated the two germline ends. CDR3 length: 16 amino acids. Germline V gives CDR1 KGHDR, CDR2 SFDVKD. CDR3 in amino acids: CATSDPGRGSTDTQYF. CDR3 in DNA: TGTGCCACCAGTGATCCCGGCAGGGGTAGCACAGATACGCAGTATTTT.

This clone was detected only once. The chain links TRBV11-2 to TRBJ2-3; TRBD2 aligns across 10 bases. The CDR3 has 16 amino acids. The junction had 3 bases not matched to a gene; V was cut back by 3 bases and J by 0 bases. Germline CDR1 and CDR2: SGHAT and FQNNGV. In nucleotides, the CDR3 is TGTGCCAGCAGCTTGTTTAGCGGGGGGAGCACAGATACGCAGTATTTT. Protein sequence: CASSLFSGGSTDTQYF.

The chain joins TRBV28 to TRBJ1-1; no clear D gene. V lost 5 bases, J lost 5 bases, and 18 bases lay in between. In germline, CDR1 is MDHEN, CDR2 SYDVKM. This CDR3 contains 15 residues. The CDR3 sequence: CASSPRAWWETEAFF. DNA of the CDR3: TGTGCCAGCAGTCCGCGGGCTTGGTGGGAGACTGAAGCTTTCTTT.

This chain connects TRBV2 to TRBJ2-4; maybe TRBD1 (7 bases). Trimming left V 8 bases short and J 2 bases short, with 16 bases between. CDR3 size: 15 residues. Germline lookup yields CDR1 SNHLY and CDR2 FYNNEI. DNA of the CDR3: TGTGCCAGCGGGGCCGGAGGGGGCTCCAAAAACATTCAGTACTTC. Residues: CASGAGGGSKNIQYF.

This clone was seen once. The chain has TRBV29-1 and TRBJ2-5, with 7 bases fitting TRBD1. Germline V gene lookup returns CDR1 SQVTM and CDR2 ANQGSEA. This CDR3 is built from 14 residues. With 6 bases clipped from V and 2 bases from J, the junction kept 9 bases outside the gene matches. The CDR3 loop reads CSVRQGLLQETQYF. CDR3 coding DNA: TGCAGCGTCCGACAGGGATTGTTGCAAGAGACCCAGTACTTC.

The chain is built from TRBV2 and TRBJ1-4; weak D call: TRBD1 (6 bases). Trimming cost V 10 bases and J 8 bases, with 14 bases left between them. Germline V gene lookup returns CDR1 SNHLY and CDR2 FYNNEI. The CDR3 has 12 amino acids. CDR3: CATQQGFEKLFF. CDR3 coding DNA: TGTGCCACCCAACAGGGATTCGAAAAACTGTTTTTT. Using reference TRBV2 and TRBJ1-4 for the parts outside the CDR3, the full variable domain is EPEVTQTPSHQVTQMGQEVILRCVPISNHLYFYWYRQILGQKVEFLVSFYNNEISEKSEIFDDQFSVERPDGSNFTLKIRSTKLEDSAMYFCATQQGFEKLFFGSGTQLSVL.

This chain uses TRBV2 with TRBJ2-2; tentatively, D is TRBD2 (6 bases). V was clipped by 9 bases and J by 5 bases, with 19 bases between them. The CDR3 totals 15 residues. Germline CDR1 and CDR2: SNHLY and FYNNEI. This CDR3 reads CASGAPGLGTGELFF. The CDR3 DNA reads TGTGCCAGTGGAGCTCCGGGACTTGGAACCGGGGAGCTGTTTTTT.

The chain has TRBV3-1 (or the pseudogene TRBV3-2) and TRBJ1-4, with 9 nucleotides matching TRBD1. CDR1 and CDR2 (germline): LGHDT, YNNKEL (reference sequence). Trimming cost V 1 base and J 8 bases; bases outside gene matches: 8. The CDR3 sequence is 16 residues long. The CDR3 loop is CASSQVLGQGIEKLFF. CDR3 DNA: TGTGCCAGCAGCCAAGTTTTGGGACAGGGTATCGAAAAACTGTTTTTT.

This chain links TRBV7-2 with TRBJ2-2, with 11 bases aligning to TRBD2. The V gene's germline CDR1 is SGHTA and CDR2 FQGNSA. Trimming cost V 5 bases and J 3 bases; bases outside gene matches: 14. The CDR3 extends over 19 amino acids. The CDR3 DNA sequence: TGTGCCAGCAGCCAGACTACCAAAAGGACTAGCGGGCACACCGGGGAGCTGTTTTTT. Its translation is CASSQTTKRTSGHTGELFF.

J is TRBJ1-6 and V is TRBV2; 7 nucleotides line up with TRBD1. Germline CDR1 SNHLY, CDR2 FYNNEI. The trim removed 6 bases at V and 10 bases at J, leaving 12 bases unmatched. CDR3 length: 15 residues. The CDR3 region is CASSETRQGRSPLHF. The CDR3 nucleotides are TGTGCCAGCAGCGAGACCCGACAGGGAAGGTCACCCCTCCACTTT.

The chain couples TRBV30 to TRBJ2-1, with D perhaps TRBD2 (5 bases). Germline values: CDR1 GTSNPN, CDR2 SVGIG (reference sequence). This CDR3 spans 14 amino acids. V was trimmed by 2 bases and J by 6 bases, leaving 14 bases between them. CDR3 DNA: TGTGCCTGGAGTCTTAACGGGGATGGCAATGAGCAGTTCTTC. Translating it yields CAWSLNGDGNEQFF.

The chain is built from TRBV9 and TRBJ1-1, with 9 bases identical to TRBD1. The CDR3 spans 15 residues. Looked up from germline, CDR1 is SGDLS and CDR2 is YYNGEE. Trimming took 4 bases from V and 2 from J; bases not matched to a gene: 6. For the CDR3, the DNA is TGTGCCAGCAGCCCAAGGGGACAGGGTAACACTGAAGCTTTCTTT. This encodes CASSPRGQGNTEAFF.

This rearrangement joins TRBV18 to TRBJ1-3; tentatively, D is TRBD1 (6 bases). Germline lookup yields CDR1 KGHSH and CDR2 LQKENI. CDR3 length: 17 amino acids. Trimming stripped 3 bases from V and 0 bases from J, with 15 bases between. The CDR3 loop is CASSPRGDTTSGNTIYF. The CDR3 bases are TGTGCCAGCTCACCGCGTGGGGACACCACCTCTGGAAACACCATATATTTT.

This chain links TRBV2 with TRBJ1-2, with D possibly matching TRBD1 (6 bases). Germline CDR1 reads SNHLY; CDR2 reads FYNNEI. Trimming pared 6 bases from V and 7 bases from J, leaving 21 bases between. The length of the CDR3 is 15 residues. Written as DNA, the CDR3 is TGTGCCAGCAGGAGAACAGGGTTTAGTTCGGGTGGCTACACCTTC. The encoded protein is CASRRTGFSSGGYTF.

The chain joins TRBV10-3 to TRBJ1-3; D is ambiguous. The CDR3 is 17 amino acids. V lost 4 bases, J lost 0 bases, and 16 bases lay in between. Germline CDR1 reads ENHRY; CDR2 reads SYGVKD. CDR3: CAISVFYEGTSGNTIYF. The CDR3 DNA follows: TGTGCCATCAGTGTCTTTTATGAGGGAACCTCTGGAAACACCATATATTTT.

The V call is TRBV3-1 (or the pseudogene TRBV3-2), the J call TRBJ2-7, with a possible D match to TRBD1 (6 bases). V lost 4 bases, J lost 0 bases, and 13 bases lay in between. Germline V CDR1 and CDR2: LGHDT, YNNKEL (reference sequence). The CDR3 covers 15 residues. CDR3 sequence reads: CASSRAYRASYEQYF. Here the CDR3 DNA reads TGTGCCAGCAGCCGAGCATACAGGGCCTCCTACGAGCAGTACTTC.

The gene calls are TRBV18 and TRBJ1-1; tentative D call: TRBD1 (5 bases). Trimming cost V 1 base and J 3 bases, with 18 bases left between them. The CDR3 contains 17 residues. Germline values: CDR1 KGHSH, CDR2 LQKENI. The CDR3 sequence: CASSPRRFVDSHTEAFF. The CDR3 DNA sequence: TGTGCCAGCTCACCACGTAGATTTGTAGACAGTCACACTGAAGCTTTCTTT.

The genes are TRBV19 and TRBJ2-7; 8 nucleotides align to TRBD2. The junction had 5 bases not matched to a gene; V was cut back by 6 bases and J by 1 base. CDR1 is LNHDA, CDR2 SQIVND, per germline (reference sequence). The CDR3 contains 14 residues. CDR3 loop: CASRSAGGSYEQYF. CDR3 DNA sequence: TGTGCCAGTAGGTCGGCGGGGGGATCCTACGAGCAGTACTTC.